This T cell receptor (beta chain) was captured in a study of human T cells and chemical hapten exposure. Study-level points and caveats: DPC sensitization did not alter TCRs above 1 in 1000 frequency. Expanded TCRs made up significantly more big CDR3 similarity clusters than controls did.

Original processing methods: Counts of TCRs in each sample centred on a median of 95,638 and extended from around 25,000 to 690,000. TCRdb independently ran MiXCR on the RACE reads; one entry per CDR3 protein. TCRdb's processing, not the authors' own work, is the source of the V and J calls. The data show around 110,000 distinct CDR3 sequences, roughly an eighth seen once. Time point noted: patch test 1, 2 weeks after DPC sensitization. The treatment was: therapeutic diphenylcyclopropenone sensitization with weekly scalp DPC. As regards this clonotype: The antigen remains undetermined.

The length of the CDR3 is 15 residues. The J segment lost 5 bases and the V segment lost 4 bases, leaving 7 bases of the junction unmatched. Germline-derived CDR1 and CDR2 are SSHAT and FNYEAQ (reference sequence). This material consisted of whole blood, taken in connection with sensitization to the hapten diphenylcyclopropenone (DPC). The gene calls are TRBV7-7 and TRBJ2-1; TRBD1 aligns across 8 bases. The source is a woman between 50 and 59 years old with alopecia areata. Some clones in this sample may be carry-over from other donors' samples. CDR3 sequence (DNA): TGTGCCAGCAGCTCCGGACAGGGTTGGCACAATGAGCAGTTCTTC. Its translation is CASSSGQGWHNEQFF.